The 5 T cell receptor beta chains presented below share a single source sample, sequenced in a study of T cells in Graves' hyperthyroidism and ophthalmopathy. TCR beta CDR3 regions were amplified from RNA. During a first-round RT-PCR of the TCR CDR3, the HTBI primer set was used. One entry per CDR3 protein results from TCRdb running MiXCR on the multiplex PCR reads. The profile shows approximately 630,000 distinct CDR3 sequences, about a sixth of them singletons. Material: blood. The receptor set was obtained from a woman in her thirties with Graves' hyperthyroidism.

The gene calls are TRBV6-1 and TRBJ2-1; no clear D. This CDR3 is 15 amino acids long. Trimming removed 5 bases from V and 7 bases from J, with 18 bases in between. CDR1 and CDR2 (germline): MNHNS, SASEGT. The CDR3 DNA reads TGTGCCAGCAGTTATTACGGCGCCAAAGGAAATGAGCAGTTCTTC. This codes for CASSYYGAKGNEQFF.

This clonotype was counted many times. The J gene is TRBJ1-2, the V gene TRBV18; 7 bases match TRBD1. The CDR3 is 15 residues long. Germline assignment: CDR1 KGHSH and CDR2 LQKENI. The V segment lost 0 bases and the J segment 4 bases; nucleotides outside the gene matches: 5. The CDR3 DNA follows: TGTGCCAGCTCACCACCGGGACAGAGAGCCTATGGCTACACCTTC. This translates into CASSPPGQRAYGYTF.

This clonotype has at least ten counts. The chain has TRBV13 and TRBJ2-2; weak D call: TRBD2 (6 bases). Germline lookup yields CDR1 PRHDT and CDR2 FYEKMQ (reference sequence). V was pared by 6 bases and J by 4 bases, with 18 bases between. The CDR3 runs to 16 residues. In nucleotides, the CDR3 is TGTGCCAGCAGTCGAAGTTCGCGGGACTTCACCGGGGAGCTGTTTTTT. It specifies CASSRSSRDFTGELFF.

This clonotype showed up many times. The CDR3 sequence is CASSFTGQETQYF. The CDR3 nucleotides read TGTGCCAGCAGCTTCACGGGCCAAGAGACCCAGTACTTC. The rearrangement uses TRBV27 and TRBJ2-5, with D unclear. This CDR3 is 13 amino acids long. V was shortened by 6 bases and J by 1 base, with 9 bases between the two germline ends. Germline lookup yields CDR1 MNHEY and CDR2 SMNVEV (reference sequence).

This clonotype has just a few counts. This chain uses TRBV6-1 with TRBJ1-2, with D maybe TRBD1 (6 bases). CDR1 and CDR2 from the germline V gene are MNHNS and SASEGT. Trimming stripped 6 bases from V and 6 bases from J, with 20 bases between. The CDR3 has 15 residues. CDR3 sequence: CASSPVGAGANGYTF. The CDR3 DNA is TGTGCCAGCAGCCCAGTGGGGGCGGGGGCTAATGGCTACACCTTC.